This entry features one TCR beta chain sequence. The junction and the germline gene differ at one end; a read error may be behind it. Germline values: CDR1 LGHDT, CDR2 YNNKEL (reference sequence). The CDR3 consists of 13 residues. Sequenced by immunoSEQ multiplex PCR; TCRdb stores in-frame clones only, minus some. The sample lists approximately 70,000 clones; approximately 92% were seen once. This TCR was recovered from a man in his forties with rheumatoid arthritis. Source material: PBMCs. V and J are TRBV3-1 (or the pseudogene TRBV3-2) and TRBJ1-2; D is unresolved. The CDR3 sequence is CASSQREPHEIAF. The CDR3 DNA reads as TGTGCCAGCAGCCAACGCGAGCCTCATGAAATCGCCTTC.